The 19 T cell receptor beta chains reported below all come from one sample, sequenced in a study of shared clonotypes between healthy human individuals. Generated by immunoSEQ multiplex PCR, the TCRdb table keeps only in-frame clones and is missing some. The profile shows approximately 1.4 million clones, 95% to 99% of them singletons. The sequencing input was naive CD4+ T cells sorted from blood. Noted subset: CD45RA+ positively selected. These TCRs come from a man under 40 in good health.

CDR3 sequence reads: CASSLGPKNTEAFF. DNA for the CDR3: TGTGCCAGCAGCTTAGGACCTAAGAACACTGAAGCTTTCTTT. The V call is TRBV7-9, the J call TRBJ1-1; D unresolved. V lost 1 base to trimming and J lost 1 base, with 7 bases between them. The CDR3 contains 14 residues. Germline V gene sequence: CDR1 SEHNR, CDR2 FQNEAQ (reference sequence).

The DNA of the CDR3 is TGCGCCAGCAGCTTGCCCAGGGACTTTTTATACAATGAGCAGTTCTTC. It encodes CASSLPRDFLYNEQFF. The V and J genes are TRBV5-1 and TRBJ2-1, with D maybe TRBD2 (6 bases). The length of the CDR3 is 16 residues. Germline V gene lookup returns CDR1 SGHRS and CDR2 YFSETQ. Trimming removed 1 base at V and 4 bases at J, with 15 bases between.

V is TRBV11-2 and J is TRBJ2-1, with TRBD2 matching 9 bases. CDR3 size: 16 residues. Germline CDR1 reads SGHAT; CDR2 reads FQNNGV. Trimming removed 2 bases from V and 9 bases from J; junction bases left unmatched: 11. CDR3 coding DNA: TGTGCCAGCAGCTTACTTCGAGCGGGAGGAAGGGGTGAGCAGTTCTTC. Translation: CASSLLRAGGRGEQFF.

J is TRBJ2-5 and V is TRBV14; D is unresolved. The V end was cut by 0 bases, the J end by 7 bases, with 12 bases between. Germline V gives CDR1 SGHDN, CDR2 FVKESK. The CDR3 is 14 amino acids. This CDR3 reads CASSQDQEIGTQYF. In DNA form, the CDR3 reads TGTGCCAGCAGCCAAGATCAGGAAATTGGGACCCAGTACTTC.

In DNA, the CDR3 is TGCGCCAGCAGCGCCGGAAGGGGTAACGGCTACACCTTC. It is translated as CASSAGRGNGYTF. The chain couples TRBV10-2 to TRBJ1-2; D is possibly TRBD1 (5 bases). The V end was cut by 6 bases, the J end by 8 bases, with 16 bases between. Germline-derived CDR1 and CDR2 are WSHSY and SAAADI. The CDR3 has 13 amino acids.

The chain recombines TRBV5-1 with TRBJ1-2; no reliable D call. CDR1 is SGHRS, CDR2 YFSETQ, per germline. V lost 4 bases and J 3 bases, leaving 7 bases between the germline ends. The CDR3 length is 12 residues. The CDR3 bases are TGCGCCAGCAGCCTAGGATACTATGGCTACACCTTC. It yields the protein CASSLGYYGYTF.

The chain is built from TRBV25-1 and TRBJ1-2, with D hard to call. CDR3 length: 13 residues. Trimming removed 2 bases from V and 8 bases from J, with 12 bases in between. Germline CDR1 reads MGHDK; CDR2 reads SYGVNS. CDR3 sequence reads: CASSEILSRGYTF. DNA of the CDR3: TGTGCCAGCAGTGAAATCTTATCTAGAGGCTACACCTTC.

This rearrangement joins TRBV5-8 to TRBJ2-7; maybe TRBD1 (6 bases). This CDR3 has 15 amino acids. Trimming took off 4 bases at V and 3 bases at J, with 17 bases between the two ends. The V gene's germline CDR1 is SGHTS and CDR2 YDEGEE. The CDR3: CASSRTVAGVYEQYF. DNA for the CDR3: TGTGCCAGCAGCAGGACCGTCGCAGGGGTCTACGAGCAGTACTTC.

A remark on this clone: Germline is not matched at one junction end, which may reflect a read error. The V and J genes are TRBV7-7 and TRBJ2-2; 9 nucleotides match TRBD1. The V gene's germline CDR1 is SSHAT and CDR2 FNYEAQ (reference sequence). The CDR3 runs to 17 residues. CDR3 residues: CASSLDRDRANTGELFF. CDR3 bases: TGTGCTAGCAGTCTAGACCGGGACAGGGCCAACACCGGGGAGCTGTTTTTT.

CDR3 residues: CASSPSDRVSYEQYF. In DNA, the CDR3 is TGTGCCAGCAGCCCTTCCGACAGGGTCTCCTACGAGCAGTACTTC. The rearrangement uses TRBV2 and TRBJ2-7, with 7 bases aligning to TRBD1. The V and J ends lost 6 bases and 0 bases, in that order; junction bases with no gene match: 8. The CDR3 is made up of 15 amino acids. Germline CDR1 and CDR2: SNHLY and FYNNEI.

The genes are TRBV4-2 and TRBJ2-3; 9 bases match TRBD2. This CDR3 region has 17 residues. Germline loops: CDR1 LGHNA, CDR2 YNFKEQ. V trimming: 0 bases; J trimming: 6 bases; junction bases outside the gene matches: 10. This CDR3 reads CASSQEASGIVFDTQYF. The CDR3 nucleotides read TGTGCCAGCAGCCAAGAGGCTAGCGGGATAGTCTTTGATACGCAGTATTTT.

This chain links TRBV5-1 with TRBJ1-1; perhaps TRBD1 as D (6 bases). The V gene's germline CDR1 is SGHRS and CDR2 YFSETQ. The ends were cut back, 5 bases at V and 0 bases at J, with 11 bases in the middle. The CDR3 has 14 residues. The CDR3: CASRQDSMNTEAFF. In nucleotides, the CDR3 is TGCGCCAGCAGACAGGACAGTATGAACACTGAAGCTTTCTTT.

The CDR3: CASARTPQPQHF. CDR3 DNA: TGTGCCAGCGCAAGAACCCCCCAGCCCCAGCATTTT. The rearrangement uses TRBV6-1 and TRBJ1-5, with unresolved D. Per germline, CDR1 MNHNS and CDR2 SASEGT. The CDR3 runs 12 residues. Trimming took 8 bases from V and 7 from J, leaving 12 bases between them.

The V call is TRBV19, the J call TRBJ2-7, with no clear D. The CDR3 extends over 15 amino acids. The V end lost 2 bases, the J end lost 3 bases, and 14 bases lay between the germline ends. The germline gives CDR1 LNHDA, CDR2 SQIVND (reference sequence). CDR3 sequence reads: CASSISDAPNYEQYF. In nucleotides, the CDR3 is TGTGCCAGTAGTATAAGCGACGCCCCAAACTACGAGCAGTACTTC.

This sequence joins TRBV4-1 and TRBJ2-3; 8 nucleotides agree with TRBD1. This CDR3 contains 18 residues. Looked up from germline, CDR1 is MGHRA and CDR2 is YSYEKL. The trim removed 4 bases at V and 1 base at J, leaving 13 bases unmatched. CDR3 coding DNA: TGCGCCAGCAGCCTGACAGGGGAAGAGGTAGTAGGCACAGATACGCAGTATTTT. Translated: CASSLTGEEVVGTDTQYF.

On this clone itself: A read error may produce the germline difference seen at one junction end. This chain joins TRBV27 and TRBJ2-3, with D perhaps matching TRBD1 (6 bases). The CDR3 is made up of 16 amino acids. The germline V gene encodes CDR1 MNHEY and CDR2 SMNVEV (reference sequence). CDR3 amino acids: CASSSPKGVGTDTQYF. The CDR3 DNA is TGTGCCAGCAGTTCCCCTAAGGGGGTCGGCACGGATACGCAGTATTTT.

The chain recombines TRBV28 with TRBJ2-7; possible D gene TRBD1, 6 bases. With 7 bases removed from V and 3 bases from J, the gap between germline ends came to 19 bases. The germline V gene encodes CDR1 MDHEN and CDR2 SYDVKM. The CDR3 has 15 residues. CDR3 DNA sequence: TGTGCCAGCAACCCGTACGGACAGTCAATCTACGAGCAGTACTTC. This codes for CASNPYGQSIYEQYF.

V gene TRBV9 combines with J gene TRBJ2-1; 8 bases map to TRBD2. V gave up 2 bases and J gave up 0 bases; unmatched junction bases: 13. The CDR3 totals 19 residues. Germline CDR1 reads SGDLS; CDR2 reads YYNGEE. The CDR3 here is CASSVSPGLGKSSYNEQFF. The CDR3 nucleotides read TGTGCCAGCAGCGTCTCTCCGGGACTAGGAAAAAGCTCCTACAATGAGCAGTTCTTC.

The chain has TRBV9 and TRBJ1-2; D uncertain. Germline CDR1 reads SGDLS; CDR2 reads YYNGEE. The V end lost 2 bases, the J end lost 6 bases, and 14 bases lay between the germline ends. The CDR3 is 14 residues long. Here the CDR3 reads CASSVGPAGNGYTF. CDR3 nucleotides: TGTGCCAGCAGCGTTGGACCGGCCGGGAATGGCTACACCTTC.